These 10 T cell receptor beta chains came from one sample sequenced in a study of cytomegalovirus exposure and HLA in healthy donors. Only in-frame clones appear in the TCRdb table, and some are missing; sequencing was by immunoSEQ multiplex PCR. The data show 170,000 or so clones, with around 82% seen just once and approximately 3% held by the top ten. Sequencing input: PBMCs. These receptors were taken from a woman under 30 in good health and CMV-seropositive.

The chain joins TRBV7-8 to TRBJ2-7, with 7 bases identical to TRBD1. Germline lookup yields CDR1 SGHVS and CDR2 FQNEAQ. V lost 6 bases, J lost 3 bases, and 5 bases stayed unmatched. This CDR3 contains 13 residues. CDR3 in DNA: TGTGCCAGCAGTCACAGGGGTATCTACGAGCAGTACTTC. Protein product: CASSHRGIYEQYF.

This chain connects TRBV4-2 to TRBJ2-1, with a tentative D call TRBD2 (5 bases). This CDR3 has 15 amino acids. Germline-derived CDR1 and CDR2 are LGHNA and YNFKEQ. Deletions cut 4 bases from V and 5 bases from J, with 15 bases between. Here the CDR3 DNA reads TGTGCCAGCAGCCGAGGCGGACTGGATAACAATGAGCAGTTCTTC. This sequence encodes CASSRGGLDNNEQFF.

This clone has just a few counts. The chain combines TRBV5-6 with TRBJ2-2; D is possibly TRBD1 (5 bases). V was cut by 0 bases and J by 5 bases, with 14 bases left in between. The germline gives CDR1 SGHDT, CDR2 YYEEEE. CDR3 size: 16 residues. This chain's CDR3 is CASSLAPRARTGELFF. The DNA of the CDR3 is TGTGCCAGCAGCTTGGCTCCCAGGGCCAGGACCGGGGAGCTGTTTTTT.

The chain carries TRBV27 and TRBJ2-3; tentative D call: TRBD2 (6 bases). There are 15 residues in the CDR3. Germline assignment: CDR1 MNHEY and CDR2 SMNVEV (reference sequence). The germline V and J ends were trimmed by 8 bases and 3 bases, with 18 bases remaining between them. The DNA for the CDR3 is TGTGCCAGCCGGGCGGGGTGGTTGGGAACAGATACGCAGTATTTT. Its translation is CASRAGWLGTDTQYF.

The CDR3 loop reads CASSPVGLPSYEQYF. The CDR3 coding sequence is TGTGCCAGCAGCCCCGTGGGACTCCCATCCTACGAGCAGTACTTC. V usage is TRBV7-9 and J usage is TRBJ2-7, with D possibly matching TRBD2 (6 bases). V lost 5 bases and J 1 base, leaving 15 bases between the germline ends. CDR1 SEHNR and CDR2 FQNEAQ come from the germline V gene (reference sequence). This CDR3 spans 15 amino acids.

The chain combines TRBV6-5 with TRBJ2-3, with D possibly matching TRBD1 (6 bases). The germline V gene encodes CDR1 MNHEY and CDR2 SVGAGI. The CDR3 extends over 15 amino acids. The V end lost 0 bases, the J end lost 2 bases, and 9 bases lay between the germline ends. DNA for the CDR3: TGTGCCAGCAGTTACTCGACAGGAACCACAGATACGCAGTATTTT. Protein product: CASSYSTGTTDTQYF.

The chain combines TRBV4-2 with TRBJ2-3, with 9 bases that match TRBD1. CDR1 LGHNA and CDR2 YNFKEQ come from the germline V gene. The J segment lost 3 bases and the V segment lost 2 bases, leaving 15 bases of the junction unmatched. The CDR3 contains 19 residues. This CDR3 is CASSQTSGSGTGRTDTQYF. For the CDR3, the DNA is TGTGCCAGCAGCCAAACGAGCGGATCCGGGACAGGGAGGACAGATACGCAGTATTTT.

V gene TRBV7-2 combines with J gene TRBJ2-1; weak D call: TRBD1 (6 bases). The V and J ends lost 8 bases and 7 bases respectively, with 15 bases between them. The CDR3 runs 13 residues. Per the germline V gene, CDR1 is SGHTA and CDR2 is FQGNSA. CDR3 nucleotides: TGTGCCAGCCAGGGGCGCGGCGAAAATGAGCAGTTCTTC. It specifies CASQGRGENEQFF.

The chain combines TRBV21-1 with TRBJ2-2; the table names TRBD1, a call not compared with the DNA. TRBV21-1 constitutes a pseudogene. The CDR3 runs to 15 residues. Written as DNA, the CDR3 is TGTGCCAACTCCGGGACACAATCGAACACCGGGGAGCTGTTTTTT. It translates to CANSGTQSNTGELFF.

The rearrangement joins TRBV12-5 to TRBJ2-4, with a weak D call TRBD1 (6 bases). From germline, CDR1 is LGHNT and CDR2 FRNRAP. The germline V and J ends were trimmed by 8 bases and 7 bases, with 15 bases remaining between them. This CDR3 has 13 residues. The CDR3 region has the DNA TGTGCTAGTAGCCAGGGGAAGGGGAACATTCAGTACTTC. As protein: CASSQGKGNIQYF.